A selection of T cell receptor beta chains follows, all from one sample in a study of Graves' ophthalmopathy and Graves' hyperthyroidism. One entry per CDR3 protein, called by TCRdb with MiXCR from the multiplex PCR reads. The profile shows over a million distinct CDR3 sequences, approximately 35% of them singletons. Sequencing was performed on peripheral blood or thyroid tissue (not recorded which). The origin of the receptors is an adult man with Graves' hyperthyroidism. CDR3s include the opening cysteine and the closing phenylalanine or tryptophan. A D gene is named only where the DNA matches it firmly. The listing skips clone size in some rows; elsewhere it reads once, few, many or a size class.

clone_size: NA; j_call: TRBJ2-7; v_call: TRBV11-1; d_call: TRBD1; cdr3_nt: TGTGCCAGCAGCTTCCGCGCTGACAGGGGGCGGCTGTACGAGCAGTACTTC; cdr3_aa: CASSFRADRGRLYEQYF
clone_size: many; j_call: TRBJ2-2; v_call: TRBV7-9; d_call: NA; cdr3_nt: TGTGCCAGCGGCTTGGTGGACACCGGGGAGCTGTTTTTT; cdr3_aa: CASGLVDTGELFF
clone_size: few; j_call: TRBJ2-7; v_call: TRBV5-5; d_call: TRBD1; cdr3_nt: TGTGCCAGCAGCCAGGACAGGGAGTACTACGAGCAGTACTTC; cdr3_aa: CASSQDREYYEQYF
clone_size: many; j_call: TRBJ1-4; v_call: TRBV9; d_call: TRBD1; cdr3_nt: TGTGCCAGCAGCGTAGAGGGGGCGGCTAATGAAAAACTGTTTTTT; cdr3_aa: CASSVEGAANEKLFF
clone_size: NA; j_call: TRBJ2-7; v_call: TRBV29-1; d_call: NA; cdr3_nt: TGCAGCGTGTTGGGGCCCGGCGAGCAGTACTTC; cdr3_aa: CSVLGPGEQYF
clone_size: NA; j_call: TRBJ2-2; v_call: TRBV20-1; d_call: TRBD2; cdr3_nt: TGCAGTGCTAGGAATAGCGGGAGGGCCAGCACCGGGGAGCTGTTTTTT; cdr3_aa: CSARNSGRASTGELFF
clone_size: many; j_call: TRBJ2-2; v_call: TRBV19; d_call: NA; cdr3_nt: TGTGCCGCCCTTAGCCCAGGAACGAACACCGGGGAGCTGTTTTTT; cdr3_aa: CAALSPGTNTGELFF
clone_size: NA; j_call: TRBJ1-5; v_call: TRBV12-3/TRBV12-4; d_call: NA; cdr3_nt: TGTGCCAGCAGTCTTGGGGCCGGGCCCCGGGTGGGTGGTAATCAGCCCCAGCATTTT; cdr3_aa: CASSLGAGPRVGGNQPQHF
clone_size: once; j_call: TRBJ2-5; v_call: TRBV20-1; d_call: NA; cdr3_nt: TGCAGTGCTAGGTGGACCCAGTACTTC; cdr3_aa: CSARWTQYF
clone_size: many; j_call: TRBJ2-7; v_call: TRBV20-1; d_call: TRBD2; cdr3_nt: TGCAGTGTTCAAACACTAGCGCTTTGGGGCGAGCAGTACTTC; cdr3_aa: CSVQTLALWGEQYF
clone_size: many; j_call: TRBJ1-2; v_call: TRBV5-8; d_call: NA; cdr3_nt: TGTGCCAGCAGCTTGGTTCAGGGATCTTATGGCTACACCTTC; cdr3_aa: CASSLVQGSYGYTF
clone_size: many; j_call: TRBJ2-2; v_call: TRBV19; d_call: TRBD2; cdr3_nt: TGTGCCAGTAGCCGGACTAGCGGGATCCGTTACGGGGAGCTGTTTTTT; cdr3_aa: CASSRTSGIRYGELFF
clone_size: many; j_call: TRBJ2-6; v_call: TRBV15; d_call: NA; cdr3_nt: TGTGCCACCAGCGGGGGCCCTGGTAGGGCCAACGTCCTGACTTTC; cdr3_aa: CATSGGPGRANVLTF
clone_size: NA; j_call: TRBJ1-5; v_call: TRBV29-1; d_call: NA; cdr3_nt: TGCAGCGTTGTCGGTAGGGGCATGGATCAGCCCCAGCATTTT; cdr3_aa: CSVVGRGMDQPQHF
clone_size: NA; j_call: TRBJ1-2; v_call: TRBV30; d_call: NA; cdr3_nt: TGTGCCTCCGCCCCCCGGTTTAACTATGGCTACACCTTC; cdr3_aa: CASAPRFNYGYTF
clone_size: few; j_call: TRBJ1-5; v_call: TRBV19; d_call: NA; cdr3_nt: TGTGCCAGTAGCTGGGGCAAAAGGCAAAAGACGATCACGCCCCAGCATTTT; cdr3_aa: CASSWGKRQKTITPQHF
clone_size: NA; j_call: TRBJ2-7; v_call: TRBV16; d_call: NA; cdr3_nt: TGTGCCAGCAGCCAATCGGGTAAAATACGCTTCTCCTACGAGCAGTACTTC; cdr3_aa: CASSQSGKIRFSYEQYF
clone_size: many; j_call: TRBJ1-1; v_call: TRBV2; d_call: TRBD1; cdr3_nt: TGTGCCAGCAGCGACAGGGCGGCCACTGAAGCTTTCTTT; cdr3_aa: CASSDRAATEAFF
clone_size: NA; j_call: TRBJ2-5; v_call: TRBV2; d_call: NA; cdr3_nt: TGTGCCAGCATGTCAGGGGCAGAAGAGACCCAGTACTTC; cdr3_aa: CASMSGAEETQYF
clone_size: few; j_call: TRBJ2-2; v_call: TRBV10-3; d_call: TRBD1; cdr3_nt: TGTGCCAGCAGCGAGACAGGGCCGAACACCGGGGAGCTGTTTTTT; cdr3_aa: CASSETGPNTGELFF
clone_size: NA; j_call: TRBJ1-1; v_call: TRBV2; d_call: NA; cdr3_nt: TGTGCCAGCAGTTCGGGGCTAGGGAACACTGAAGCTTTCTTT; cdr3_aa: CASSSGLGNTEAFF
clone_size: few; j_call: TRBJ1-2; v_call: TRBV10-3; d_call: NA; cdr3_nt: TGTGCCAGCAGTGAAGCAAGGGCGGGCGATGGCTACACCTTC; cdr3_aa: CASSEARAGDGYTF
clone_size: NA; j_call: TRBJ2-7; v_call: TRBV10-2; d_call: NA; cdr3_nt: TGCGCCAGCAGTGACTCCGGGCAGGACTACAAGCAGTACTTC; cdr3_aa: CASSDSGQDYKQYF
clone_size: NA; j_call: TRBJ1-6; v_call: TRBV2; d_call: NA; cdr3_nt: TGTGTCAGCCGGGGGAGCTATAATTCACCCCTCCACTTT; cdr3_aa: CVSRGSYNSPLHF
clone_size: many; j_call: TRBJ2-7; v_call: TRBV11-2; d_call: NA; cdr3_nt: TGTGCCAGCAGCCTAGGGCCGCCCGCCTCCTACGAGCAGTACTTC; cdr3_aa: CASSLGPPASYEQYF
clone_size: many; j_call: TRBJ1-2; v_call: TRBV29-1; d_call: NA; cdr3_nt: TGCAGCGTTGAAGATCAGACAGTTCCCTATGGCTACACCTTC; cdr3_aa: CSVEDQTVPYGYTF
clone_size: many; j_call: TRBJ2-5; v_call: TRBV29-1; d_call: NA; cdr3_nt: TGCAGCGTTGAAACGGGGTGGGGGCAGATCCAAGAGACCCAGTACTTC; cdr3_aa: CSVETGWGQIQETQYF